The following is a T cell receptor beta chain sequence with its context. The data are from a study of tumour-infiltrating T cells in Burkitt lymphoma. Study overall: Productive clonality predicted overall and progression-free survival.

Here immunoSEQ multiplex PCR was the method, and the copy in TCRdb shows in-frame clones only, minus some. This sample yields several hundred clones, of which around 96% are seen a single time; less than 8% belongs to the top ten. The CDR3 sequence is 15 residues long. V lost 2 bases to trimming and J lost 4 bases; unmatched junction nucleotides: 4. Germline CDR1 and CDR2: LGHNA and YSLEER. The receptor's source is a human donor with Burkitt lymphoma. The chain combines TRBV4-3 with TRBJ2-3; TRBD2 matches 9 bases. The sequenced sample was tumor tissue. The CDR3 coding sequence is TGCGCCAGCAGCCAAACTAGCGGGTCGGCAGATACGCAGTATTTT. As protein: CASSQTSGSADTQYF.